Detailed here is one T cell receptor beta chain. In germline, CDR1 is SNHLY, CDR2 FYNNEI. The CDR3 spans 14 residues. J was trimmed by 6 bases and V by 6 bases; bases with no gene match: 4. The sample comes from a study of blood T cell repertoires in COVID-19. The assay was immunoSEQ multiplex PCR, and TCRdb's table has in-frame clones only and misses some. The sample contains just over 150,000 clones, roughly 84% of which appear only once. The gene calls are TRBV2 and TRBJ2-3; 12 bases line up with TRBD2. Specimen: peripheral blood. The TCR originated in a woman aged 45-65 years with acute or convalescent COVID-19. The CDR3 reads CASSDGLAGDTQYF. As DNA, the CDR3 is TGTGCCAGCAGCGACGGACTAGCGGGGGATACGCAGTATTTT.